Here is one T cell receptor beta chain with its context. Specified time point: after dendritic cell vaccination, including at tumor progression/relapse. This sample is part of a study of glioma-infiltrating T cells after dendritic cell vaccination. Primers: 60 V beta forward and 13 J beta reverse. This table comes from immunoSEQ multiplex PCR, and its TCRdb copy is limited to in-frame clones, with some not included. The sample lists roughly 62,000 clones, roughly 83% occurring once. The junction had 4 bases not matched to a gene; V was cut back by 4 bases and J by 2 bases. The CDR3 runs 17 residues. Germline V gene lookup returns CDR1 SGHNT and CDR2 YYREEE (reference sequence).

The clonotype was recovered from a human donor with glioblastoma. The input for sequencing was blood, taken after dendritic cell vaccination. The chain links TRBV5-4 to TRBJ2-3; TRBD2 matches 16 bases. The CDR3 bases are TGTGCCAGCAGCAGGGGGACTAGCGGGAGGGACACAGATACGCAGTATTTT. Amino acids: CASSRGTSGRDTDTQYF.